These 2 T cell receptor beta chains originate from one sample sequenced in a study of Ad26.COV2.S vaccination and SARS-CoV-2 variants. Here immunoSEQ multiplex PCR was the method, and the copy in TCRdb shows in-frame clones only, minus some. The repertoire includes 350,000 to 500,000 clones, roughly 87% of them detected once, and approximately 2.5% sits in the top ten. Treatment given: approximately 18 received Ad26.COV2.S at low or high dose, single or two shots; about 5 received placebo; per-sample allocation not given. Day 63 after the first injection of vaccine or placebo was the sampling time. Material: peripheral blood, obtained in a trial of Ad26.COV2.S vaccine versus placebo. These receptors originate from a person between 18 and 65 years old who received the Ad26.COV2.S COVID-19 vaccine or a placebo.

The chain couples TRBV2 to TRBJ1-3, with D perhaps TRBD1 (5 bases). V was shortened by 4 bases and J by 0 bases, with 10 bases between the two germline ends. The CDR3 has 15 amino acids. Germline-derived CDR1 and CDR2 are SNHLY and FYNNEI. CDR3 amino acids: CASSVTAGSGNTIYF. For the CDR3, the DNA is TGTGCCAGCAGTGTGACAGCGGGCTCTGGAAACACCATATATTTT.

The chain has TRBV30 and TRBJ1-6, with TRBD1 identical over 7 bases. The ends lost 1 base at V and 7 bases at J; junction bases unmatched: 13. CDR1 is GTSNPN and CDR2 is SVGIG in the germline V gene (reference sequence). This CDR3 comprises 17 residues. In DNA form, the CDR3 reads TGTGCCTGGAGTGCAGACCAGACAGGGATAGGGAATTCACCCCTCCACTTT. As protein: CAWSADQTGIGNSPLHF.